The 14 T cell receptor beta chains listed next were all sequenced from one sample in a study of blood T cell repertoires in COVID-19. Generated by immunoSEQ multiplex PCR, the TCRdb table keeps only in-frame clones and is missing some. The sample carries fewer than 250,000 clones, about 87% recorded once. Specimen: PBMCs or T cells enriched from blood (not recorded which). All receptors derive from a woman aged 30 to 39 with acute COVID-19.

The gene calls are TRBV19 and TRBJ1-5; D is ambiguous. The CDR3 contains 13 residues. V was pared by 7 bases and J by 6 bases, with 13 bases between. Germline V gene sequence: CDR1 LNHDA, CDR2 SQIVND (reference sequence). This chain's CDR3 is CASNIEVGQPQHF. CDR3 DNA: TGTGCCAGTAATATCGAGGTGGGTCAGCCCCAGCATTTT.

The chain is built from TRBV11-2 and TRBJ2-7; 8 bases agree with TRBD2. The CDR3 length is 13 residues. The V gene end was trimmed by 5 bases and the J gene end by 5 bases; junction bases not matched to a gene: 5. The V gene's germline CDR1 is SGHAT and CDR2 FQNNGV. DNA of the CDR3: TGTGCCAGCAGCACGGGACTAGACCACGAGCAGTACTTC. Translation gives CASSTGLDHEQYF.

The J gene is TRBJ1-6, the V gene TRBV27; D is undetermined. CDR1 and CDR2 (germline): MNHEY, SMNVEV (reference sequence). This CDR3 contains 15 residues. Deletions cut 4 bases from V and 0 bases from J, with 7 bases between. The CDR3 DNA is TGTGCCAGCAGTTACGGGTACTCCTATAATTCACCCCTCCACTTT. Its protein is CASSYGYSYNSPLHF.

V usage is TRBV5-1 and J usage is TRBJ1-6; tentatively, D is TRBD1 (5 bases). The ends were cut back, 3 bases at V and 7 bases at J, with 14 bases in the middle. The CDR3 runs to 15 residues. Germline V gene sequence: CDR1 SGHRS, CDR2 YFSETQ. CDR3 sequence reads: CASSSLDTENSPLHF. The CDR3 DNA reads TGCGCCAGCAGCTCCTTGGACACGGAGAATTCACCCCTCCACTTT.

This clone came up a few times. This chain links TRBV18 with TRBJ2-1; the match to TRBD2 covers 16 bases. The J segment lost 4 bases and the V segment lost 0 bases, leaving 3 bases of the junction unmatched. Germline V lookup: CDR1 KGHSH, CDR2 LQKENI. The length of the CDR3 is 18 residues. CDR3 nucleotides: TGTGCCAGCTCACCACCGGGACTAGCGGGGGGGATTTACAATGAGCAGTTCTTC. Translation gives CASSPPGLAGGIYNEQFF.

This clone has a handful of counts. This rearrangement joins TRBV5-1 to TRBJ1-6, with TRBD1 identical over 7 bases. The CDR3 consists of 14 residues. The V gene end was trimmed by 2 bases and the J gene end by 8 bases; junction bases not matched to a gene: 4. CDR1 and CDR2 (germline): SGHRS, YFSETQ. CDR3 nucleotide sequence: TGCGCCAGCAGCTTCGGACAGGCCGATTCACCCCTCCACTTT. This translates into CASSFGQADSPLHF.

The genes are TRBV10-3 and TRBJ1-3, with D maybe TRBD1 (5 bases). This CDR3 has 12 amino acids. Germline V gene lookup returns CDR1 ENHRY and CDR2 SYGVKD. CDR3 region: CGGGSSGNTIYF. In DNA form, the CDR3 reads TGTGGGGGGGGAAGCTCTGGAAACACCATATATTTT.

Here the CDR3 DNA reads TGTGCCAGCCGGGGCAGGGGATTATATAACTATGGCTACACCTTC. This translates into CASRGRGLYNYGYTF. The chain joins TRBV5-8 to TRBJ1-2, with D possibly TRBD1 on 6 matching bases. V was pared by 7 bases and J by 1 base, with 17 bases between. In germline, CDR1 is SGHTS, CDR2 YDEGEE. The CDR3 extends over 15 amino acids. Complete variable domain (other parts from reference TRBV5-8 and TRBJ1-2): EAGVTQSPTHLIKTRGQQATLRCSPISGHTSVYWYQQALGLGLQFLLWYDEGEERNRGNFPPRFSGRQFPNYSSELNVNALELEDSALYLCASRGRGLYNYGYTFGSGTRLTVV.

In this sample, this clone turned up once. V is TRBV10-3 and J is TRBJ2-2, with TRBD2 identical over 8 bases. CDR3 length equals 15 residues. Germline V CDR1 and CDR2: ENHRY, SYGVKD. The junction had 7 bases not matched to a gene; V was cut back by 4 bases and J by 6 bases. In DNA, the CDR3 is TGTGCCATCAGTGCGGGAGGGCTTTACGCCGGGGAGCTGTTTTTT. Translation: CAISAGGLYAGELFF.

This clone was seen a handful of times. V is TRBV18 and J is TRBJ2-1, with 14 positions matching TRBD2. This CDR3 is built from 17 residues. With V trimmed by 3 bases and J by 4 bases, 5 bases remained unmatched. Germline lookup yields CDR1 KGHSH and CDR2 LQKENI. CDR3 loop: CASSPPGLAGGYNEQFF. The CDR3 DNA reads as TGTGCCAGCTCACCTCCAGGACTAGCGGGGGGTTACAATGAGCAGTTCTTC.

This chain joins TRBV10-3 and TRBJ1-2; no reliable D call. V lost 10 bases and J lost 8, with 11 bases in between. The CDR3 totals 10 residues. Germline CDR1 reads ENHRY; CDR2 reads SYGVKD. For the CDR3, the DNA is TGTGCCAGCGGCTCCGGGGGCTACACCTTC. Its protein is CASGSGGYTF.

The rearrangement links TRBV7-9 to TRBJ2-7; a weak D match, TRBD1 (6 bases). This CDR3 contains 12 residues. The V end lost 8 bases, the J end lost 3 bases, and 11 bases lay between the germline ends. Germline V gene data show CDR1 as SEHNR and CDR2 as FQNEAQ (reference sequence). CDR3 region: CASLDSDYEQYF. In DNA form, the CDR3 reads TGTGCCAGCTTGGACAGCGACTACGAGCAGTACTTC.

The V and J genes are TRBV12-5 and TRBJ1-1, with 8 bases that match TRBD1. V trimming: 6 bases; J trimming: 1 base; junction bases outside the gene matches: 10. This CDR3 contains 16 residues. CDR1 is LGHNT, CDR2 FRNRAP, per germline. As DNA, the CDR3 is TGTGCTAGTGGATTTACAGGGGGTAGAAGGAACACTGAAGCTTTCTTT. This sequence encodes CASGFTGGRRNTEAFF.

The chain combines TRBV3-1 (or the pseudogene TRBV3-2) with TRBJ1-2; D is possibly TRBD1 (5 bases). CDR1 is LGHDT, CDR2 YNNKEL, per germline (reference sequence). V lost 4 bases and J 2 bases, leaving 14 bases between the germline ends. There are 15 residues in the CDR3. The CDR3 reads CASSPRDRGNYGYTF. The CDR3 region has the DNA TGTGCCAGCAGCCCCAGGGACCGGGGGAACTATGGCTACACCTTC.